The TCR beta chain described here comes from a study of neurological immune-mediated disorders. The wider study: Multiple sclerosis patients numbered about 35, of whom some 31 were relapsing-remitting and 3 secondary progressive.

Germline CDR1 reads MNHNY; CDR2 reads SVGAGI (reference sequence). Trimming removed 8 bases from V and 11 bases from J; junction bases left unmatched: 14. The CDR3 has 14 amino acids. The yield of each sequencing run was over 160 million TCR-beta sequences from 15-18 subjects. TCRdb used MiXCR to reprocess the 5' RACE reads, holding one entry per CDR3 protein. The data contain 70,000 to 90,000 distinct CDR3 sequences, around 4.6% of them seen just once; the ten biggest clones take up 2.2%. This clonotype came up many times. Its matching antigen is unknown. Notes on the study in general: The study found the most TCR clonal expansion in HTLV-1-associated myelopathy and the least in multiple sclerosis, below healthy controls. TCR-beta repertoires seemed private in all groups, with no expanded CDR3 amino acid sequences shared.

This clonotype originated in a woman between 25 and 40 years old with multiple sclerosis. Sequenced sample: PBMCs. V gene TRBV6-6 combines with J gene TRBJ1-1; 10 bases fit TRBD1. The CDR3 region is CASATLGWDRGAFF. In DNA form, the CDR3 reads TGTGCCAGCGCTACCTTGGGGTGGGACAGGGGTGCTTTCTTT.